Below, 18 T cell receptor beta chains from the same sample are listed, as sequenced in a study of T cell clones after liver transplantation. The table came from immunoSEQ multiplex PCR; TCRdb's copy has only in-frame clones and leaves some out. The sample yields approximately 100,000 clones, roughly four fifths seen once. This specimen consisted of CD4+ T cells from blood, obtained before liver transplant. The receptors stem from a human donor who received a liver transplant.

This chain uses TRBV6-5 with TRBJ2-1; TRBD2 might be the D (6 bases). The CDR3 contains 12 residues. The germline CDR1 and CDR2 sequences are MNHEY and SVGAGI. V lost 7 bases and J 4 bases, leaving 8 bases between the germline ends. CDR3 sequence reads: CASKRGYNEQFF. The DNA for the CDR3 is TGTGCCAGCAAACGGGGGTACAATGAGCAGTTCTTC.

In its sample, this clone was seen once. J is TRBJ2-2 and V is TRBV7-7; D is uncertain. There are 14 residues in the CDR3. CDR1 is SSHAT, CDR2 FNYEAQ, per germline (reference sequence). Trimming stripped 5 bases from V and 1 base from J, with 8 bases between. The CDR3 spells CASSPNQNTGELFF. The CDR3 DNA is TGTGCCAGCAGCCCCAACCAGAACACCGGGGAGCTGTTTTTT.

The V and J genes are TRBV5-1 and TRBJ2-6, with no clear D. The CDR3 extends over 15 amino acids. Trimming removed 6 bases from V and 0 bases from J, with 10 bases in between. CDR1 is SGHRS, CDR2 YFSETQ, per germline. The CDR3 spells CASMRQTSGANVLTF. The CDR3 DNA is TGCGCCAGCATGAGACAAACCTCTGGGGCCAACGTCCTGACTTTC. Drawing the rest from reference TRBV5-1 and TRBJ2-6, the complete variable domain is KAGVTQTPRYLIKTRGQQVTLSCSPISGHRSVSWYQQTPGQGLQFLFEYFSETQRNKGNFPGRFSGRQFSNSRSEMNVSTLELGDSALYLCASMRQTSGANVLTFGAGSRLTVL.

The chain is built from TRBV5-1 and TRBJ1-6; D perhaps matches TRBD1 (5 bases). The V gene lost 0 bases and the J gene lost 9 bases, with 13 bases spanning the gap. This CDR3 is 15 amino acids long. The germline V gene encodes CDR1 SGHRS and CDR2 YFSETQ. The CDR3 protein is CASSLAGTQGSPLHF. The DNA for the CDR3 is TGCGCCAGCAGCTTGGCCGGCACTCAGGGTTCACCCCTCCACTTT.

The chain joins TRBV27 to TRBJ2-3; D is possibly TRBD1 (5 bases). This CDR3 has 15 residues. Germline V gene sequence: CDR1 MNHEY, CDR2 SMNVEV (reference sequence). V shed 3 bases and J shed 2 bases, with 12 bases lying between them. As DNA, the CDR3 is TGTGCCAGCAGTTTCAGGGTCCCCCACACAGATACGCAGTATTTT. Translated, it gives CASSFRVPHTDTQYF.

The chain uses TRBV13 and TRBJ2-1, with 8 bases identical to TRBD2. CDR1 PRHDT and CDR2 FYEKMQ come from the germline V gene (reference sequence). The ends lost 3 bases at V and 5 bases at J; junction bases unmatched: 6. This CDR3 spans 15 amino acids. The CDR3 here is CASSFSGTGNNEQFF. In DNA, the CDR3 is TGTGCCAGCAGCTTTAGCGGGACGGGTAACAATGAGCAGTTCTTC. Variable domain in full (rest from reference TRBV13 and TRBJ2-1): AAGVIQSPRHLIKEKRETATLKCYPIPRHDTVYWYQQGPGQDPQFLISFYEKMQSDKGSIPDRFSAQQFSDYHSELNMSSLELGDSALYFCASSFSGTGNNEQFFGPGTRLTVL.

This chain joins TRBV5-1 and TRBJ2-3; possibly TRBD2 for D (6 bases). Germline values: CDR1 SGHRS, CDR2 YFSETQ. The CDR3 runs to 13 residues. V was shortened by 7 bases and J by 1 base, with 10 bases between the two germline ends. The CDR3 coding sequence is TGCGCCAGCTCGTGGGGGGGCACAGATACGCAGTATTTT. As protein: CASSWGGTDTQYF.

V and J are TRBV7-3 and TRBJ2-5; 10 bases align to TRBD2. Per the germline V gene, CDR1 is SGHTA and CDR2 is FQGTGA. The ends lost 5 bases at V and 7 bases at J; junction bases unmatched: 13. The CDR3 length is 16 residues. The CDR3 is CASSPSAAGGDLTQYF. CDR3 sequence (DNA): TGTGCCAGCAGCCCTAGCGCAGCGGGAGGGGATCTGACCCAGTACTTC.

This chain links TRBV5-1 with TRBJ1-1, with D maybe TRBD1 (6 bases). The ends were cut back, 4 bases at V and 3 bases at J, with 16 bases in the middle. This CDR3 has 15 residues. Germline CDR1 SGHRS, CDR2 YFSETQ. CDR3 sequence (DNA): TGCGCCAGCAGCCCACGGGTAGGGGGGGACACTGAAGCTTTCTTT. Translated, it gives CASSPRVGGDTEAFF. Supplemented by reference TRBV5-1 and TRBJ1-1, the full variable domain reads KAGVTQTPRYLIKTRGQQVTLSCSPISGHRSVSWYQQTPGQGLQFLFEYFSETQRNKGNFPGRFSGRQFSNSRSEMNVSTLELGDSALYLCASSPRVGGDTEAFFGQGTRLTVV.

This clone was recorded a few times. The chain carries TRBV5-4 and TRBJ2-7; tentatively, D is TRBD1 (5 bases). V lost 0 bases and J 0 bases, leaving 10 bases between the germline ends. From germline, CDR1 is SGHNT and CDR2 YYREEE (reference sequence). This CDR3 comprises 15 residues. This CDR3 reads CASSLGQPSSYEQYF. The CDR3, as DNA: TGTGCCAGCAGCTTGGGACAGCCGAGCTCCTACGAGCAGTACTTC.

V is TRBV29-1 and J is TRBJ2-2; 8 bases fit TRBD1. The CDR3 has 14 amino acids. Germline V CDR1 and CDR2: SQVTM, ANQGSEA. Trimming at V came to 5 bases and at J to 5 bases, leaving 7 bases not matched to a gene. The CDR3 DNA follows: TGCAGCGTTACGACAGGGGTCGCTACCGGGGAGCTGTTTTTT. Translating gives CSVTTGVATGELFF.

This chain links TRBV4-1 with TRBJ1-5; D gene ambiguous. Germline V lookup: CDR1 MGHRA, CDR2 YSYEKL. This CDR3 spans 17 amino acids. V was pared by 0 bases and J by 3 bases, with 15 bases between. The DNA for the CDR3 is TGCGCCAGCAGCCAAGAACCCCCCGGGCCGCTCAATCAGCCCCAGCATTTT. It translates to CASSQEPPGPLNQPQHF.

This chain joins TRBV2 and TRBJ2-4; D unresolved. Germline assignment: CDR1 SNHLY and CDR2 FYNNEI. The V and J ends lost 5 bases and 6 bases respectively, with 14 bases between them. The CDR3 runs to 14 residues. CDR3 sequence (DNA): TGTGCCAGCAGTTCGGACGAAGGGCGAAACATTCAGTACTTC. As protein: CASSSDEGRNIQYF.

The genes are TRBV6-1 and TRBJ2-7; D is unresolved. V was pared by 1 base and J by 3 bases, with 16 bases between. CDR1 and CDR2 from the germline V gene are MNHNS and SASEGT. The CDR3 is 16 residues long. The CDR3 is CASSEEGVGLGYEQYF. Written as DNA, the CDR3 is TGTGCCAGCAGTGAAGAAGGAGTGGGCCTGGGCTACGAGCAGTACTTC.

The chain couples TRBV12-5 to TRBJ1-6; 11 bases fit TRBD1. The CDR3 has 15 amino acids. Germline V gene sequence: CDR1 LGHNT, CDR2 FRNRAP. With 5 bases clipped from V and 10 bases from J, the junction kept 7 bases outside the gene matches. CDR3 region: CASGTGQGDSSPLHF. DNA for the CDR3: TGTGCTAGTGGTACGGGACAGGGGGATAGCTCACCCCTCCACTTT.

This clone was observed a handful of times. The V call is TRBV29-1, the J call TRBJ1-4, with TRBD1 matching 9 bases. J gave up 8 bases and V 7 bases, and 5 bases lay outside the gene matches. This CDR3 region has 12 residues. Germline V gives CDR1 SQVTM, CDR2 ANQGSEA. CDR3 loop: CSGRGQGEKLFF. The CDR3 nucleotides are TGCAGCGGTCGCGGACAGGGGGAAAAACTGTTTTTT.

The chain employs TRBV11-2 and TRBJ1-2; D possibly corresponds to TRBD1 (5 bases). CDR1 is SGHAT, CDR2 FQNNGV, per germline. The CDR3 has 16 residues. Trimming removed 2 bases from V and 4 bases from J, with 17 bases in between. CDR3 DNA: TGTGCCAGCAGCTTAATTGGTGGGGCGCAAGGCTATGGCTACACCTTC. Protein product: CASSLIGGAQGYGYTF.

This chain joins TRBV18 and TRBJ2-4; D might be TRBD1 or TRBD2, each matching 5 bases. This CDR3 contains 15 residues. The V end was cut by 5 bases, the J end by 4 bases, with 15 bases between. The germline gives CDR1 KGHSH, CDR2 LQKENI. CDR3 sequence reads: CASSSSWDGKNIQYF. CDR3 sequence (DNA): TGTGCCAGCTCATCTTCCTGGGACGGAAAAAACATTCAGTACTTC.